This T cell receptor beta chain was found in a study of shared clonotypes between healthy human individuals. Whole-study findings and limits: Naive subsets generally had larger estimated richness than memory subsets. Non-shared clonotypes showed lower generation probabilities than clonotypes common to all four donors.

This CDR3 spans 13 amino acids. V gave up 5 bases and J gave up 2 bases, with 7 bases separating them. The germline gives CDR1 MNHNY, CDR2 SVGAGI (reference sequence). Over several immunoSEQ plates, each subset's genomic DNA was distributed in even portions. Sequencing was performed with immunoSEQ multiplex PCR; in TCRdb, only in-frame clones are kept and a portion is missing. This sample yields around 2.1 million clones, of which approximately 94% are seen a single time; roughly 0.13% belongs to the top ten. Healthy HIV-negative adults without recent acute infections or vaccinations served as donors. This clone was detected only a few times. Its target is not known. Other DNA sequences from this sample encode an identical CDR3 as well.

The TCR comes from a man aged 18 to 30 in good health. The sequenced material came from naive CD4+ T cells sorted from blood. As for subset: CD45RA+ positively selected. V is TRBV6-6 and J is TRBJ1-5; D is unclear. The CDR3 here is CASSPSGNQPQHF. For the CDR3, the DNA is TGTGCCAGCAGTCCCTCTGGCAATCAGCCCCAGCATTTT.